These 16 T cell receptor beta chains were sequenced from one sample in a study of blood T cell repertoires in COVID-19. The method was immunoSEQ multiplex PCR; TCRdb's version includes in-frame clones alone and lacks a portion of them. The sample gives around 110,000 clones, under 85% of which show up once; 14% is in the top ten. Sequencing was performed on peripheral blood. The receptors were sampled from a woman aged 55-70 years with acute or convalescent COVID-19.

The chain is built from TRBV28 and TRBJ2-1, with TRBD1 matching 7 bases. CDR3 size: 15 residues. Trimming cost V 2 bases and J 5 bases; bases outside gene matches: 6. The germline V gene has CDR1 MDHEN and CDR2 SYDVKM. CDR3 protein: CASSLRQGLNNEQFF. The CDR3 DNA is TGTGCCAGCAGTTTAAGACAGGGCCTGAACAATGAGCAGTTCTTC.

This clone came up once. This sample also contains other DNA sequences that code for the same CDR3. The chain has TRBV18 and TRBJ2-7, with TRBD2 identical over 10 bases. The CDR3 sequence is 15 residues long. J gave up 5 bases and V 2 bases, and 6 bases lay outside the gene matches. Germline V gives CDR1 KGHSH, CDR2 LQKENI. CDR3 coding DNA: TGTGCCAGCTCACCAAGGCTAGCGGGAGAACACGAGCAGTACTTC. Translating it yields CASSPRLAGEHEQYF.

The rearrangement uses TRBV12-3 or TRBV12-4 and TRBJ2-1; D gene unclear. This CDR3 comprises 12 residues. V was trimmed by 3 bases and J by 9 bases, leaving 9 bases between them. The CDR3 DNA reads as TGTGCCAGCAGTTTTGCCTACGGTGAGCAGTTCTTC. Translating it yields CASSFAYGEQFF.

CDR3 loop: CASSFTAGQGIYTF. DNA for the CDR3: TGTGCCAGCAGCTTTACCGCGGGACAGGGGATCTACACCTTC. V gene TRBV7-8 combines with J gene TRBJ1-2; TRBD1 agrees at 10 bases. The CDR3 is 14 residues long. CDR1 SGHVS and CDR2 FQNEAQ come from the germline V gene. V lost 3 bases to trimming and J lost 10 bases; unmatched junction nucleotides: 8.

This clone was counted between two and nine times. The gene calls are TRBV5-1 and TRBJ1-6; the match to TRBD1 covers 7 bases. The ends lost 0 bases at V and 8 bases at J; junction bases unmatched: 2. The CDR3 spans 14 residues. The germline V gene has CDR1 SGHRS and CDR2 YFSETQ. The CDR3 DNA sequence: TGCGCCAGCAGCTTGGGGGACAGCTATTCACCCCTCCACTTT. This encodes CASSLGDSYSPLHF. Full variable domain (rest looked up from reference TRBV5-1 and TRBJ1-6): KAGVTQTPRYLIKTRGQQVTLSCSPISGHRSVSWYQQTPGQGLQFLFEYFSETQRNKGNFPGRFSGRQFSNSRSEMNVSTLELGDSALYLCASSLGDSYSPLHFGNGTRLTVT.

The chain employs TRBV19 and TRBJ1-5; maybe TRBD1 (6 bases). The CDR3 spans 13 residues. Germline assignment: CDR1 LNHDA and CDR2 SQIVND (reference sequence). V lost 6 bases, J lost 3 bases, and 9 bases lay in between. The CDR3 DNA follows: TGTGCCAGTAGCCGGGACACCAATCAGCCCCAGCATTTT. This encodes CASSRDTNQPQHF.

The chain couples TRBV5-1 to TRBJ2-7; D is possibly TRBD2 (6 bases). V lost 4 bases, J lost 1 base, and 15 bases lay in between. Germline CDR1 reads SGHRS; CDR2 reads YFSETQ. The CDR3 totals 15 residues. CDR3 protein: CASSPQTGLSYEQYF. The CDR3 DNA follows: TGCGCCAGCAGCCCTCAAACCGGACTATCCTACGAGCAGTACTTC. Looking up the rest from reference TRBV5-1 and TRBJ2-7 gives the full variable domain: KAGVTQTPRYLIKTRGQQVTLSCSPISGHRSVSWYQQTPGQGLQFLFEYFSETQRNKGNFPGRFSGRQFSNSRSEMNVSTLELGDSALYLCASSPQTGLSYEQYFGPGTRLTVT.

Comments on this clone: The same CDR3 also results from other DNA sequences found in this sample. This chain's CDR3 is CASSLERGSGNTIYF. The CDR3 DNA reads TGTGCCAGCAGCTTAGAAAGGGGTTCAGGAAACACCATATATTTT. This sequence joins TRBV7-2 and TRBJ1-3; perhaps TRBD1 as D (5 bases). CDR3 length: 15 amino acids. Between the trimmed V and J ends, which lost 1 base and 4 bases, there was a span of 11 bases. From germline, CDR1 is SGHTA and CDR2 FQGNSA. The whole variable domain, filled in from reference TRBV7-2 and TRBJ1-3, reads GAGVSQSPSNKVTEKGKDVELRCDPISGHTALYWYRQSLGQGLEFLIYFQGNSAPDKSGLPSDRFSAERTGGSVSTLTIQRTQQEDSAVYLCASSLERGSGNTIYFGEGSWLTVV.

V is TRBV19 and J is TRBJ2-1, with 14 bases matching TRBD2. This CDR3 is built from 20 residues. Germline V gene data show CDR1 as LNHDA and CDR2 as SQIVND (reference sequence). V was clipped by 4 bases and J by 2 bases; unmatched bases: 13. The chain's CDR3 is CASSTPWTSGRKPPYNEQFF. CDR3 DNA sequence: TGTGCCAGTAGTACTCCGTGGACTAGCGGGAGGAAACCTCCCTACAATGAGCAGTTCTTC.

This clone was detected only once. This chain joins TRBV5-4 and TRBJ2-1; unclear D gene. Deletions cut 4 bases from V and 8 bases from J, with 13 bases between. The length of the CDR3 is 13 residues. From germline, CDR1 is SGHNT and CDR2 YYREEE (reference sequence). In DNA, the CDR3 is TGTGCCAGCAGCAGCCAGGTTGCCGATGAGCAGTTCTTC. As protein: CASSSQVADEQFF.

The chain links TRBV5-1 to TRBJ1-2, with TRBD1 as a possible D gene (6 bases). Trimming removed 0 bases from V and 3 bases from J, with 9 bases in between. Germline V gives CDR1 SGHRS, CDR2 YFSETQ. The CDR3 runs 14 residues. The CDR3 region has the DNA TGCGCCAGCAGCTTGGCAGGGGAACACTATGGCTACACCTTC. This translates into CASSLAGEHYGYTF.

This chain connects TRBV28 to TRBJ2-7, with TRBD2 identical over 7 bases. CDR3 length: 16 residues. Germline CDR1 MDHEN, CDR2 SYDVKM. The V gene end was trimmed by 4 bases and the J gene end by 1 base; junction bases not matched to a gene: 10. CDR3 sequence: CASSSLGGIVSYEQYF. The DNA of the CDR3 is TGTGCCAGCAGTTCGTTGGGGGGGATCGTTTCCTACGAGCAGTACTTC. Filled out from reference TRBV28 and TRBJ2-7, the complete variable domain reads DVKVTQSSRYLVKRTGEKVFLECVQDMDHENMFWYRQDPGLGLRLIYFSYDVKMKEKGDIPEGYSVSREKKERFSLILESASTNQTSMYLCASSSLGGIVSYEQYFGPGTRLTVT.

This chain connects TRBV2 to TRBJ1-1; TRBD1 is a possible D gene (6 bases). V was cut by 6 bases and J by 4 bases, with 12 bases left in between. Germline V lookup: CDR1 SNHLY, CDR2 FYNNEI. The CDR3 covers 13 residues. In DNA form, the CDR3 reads TGTGCCAGCAGCGCTGAGGGGGTCACTGAAGCTTTCTTT. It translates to CASSAEGVTEAFF.

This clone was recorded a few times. The CDR3, as DNA: TGTGCCAGCAGTTTTGACAGGGGGAGTTTCGATGAGCAGTTCTTC. Its translation is CASSFDRGSFDEQFF. The gene calls are TRBV7-9 and TRBJ2-1, with 9 nucleotides matching TRBD1. With 6 bases clipped from V and 8 bases from J, the junction kept 11 bases outside the gene matches. This CDR3 is 15 amino acids long. Germline CDR1 is SEHNR and CDR2 is FQNEAQ (reference sequence). The variable domain in full, completed from reference TRBV7-9 and TRBJ2-1, reads DTGVSQNPRHKITKRGQNVTFRCDPISEHNRLYWYRQTLGQGPEFLTYFQNEAQLEKSRLLSDRFSAERPKGSFSTLEIQRTEQGDSAMYLCASSFDRGSFDEQFFGPGTRLTVL.

The chain's CDR3 is CASGDDEKLFF. DNA for the CDR3: TGTGCCAGCGGGGATGATGAAAAACTGTTTTTT. The chain joins TRBV19 to TRBJ1-4; D is undetermined. V was shortened by 9 bases and J by 6 bases, with 8 bases between the two germline ends. This CDR3 comprises 11 residues. Germline V gene sequence: CDR1 LNHDA, CDR2 SQIVND (reference sequence).

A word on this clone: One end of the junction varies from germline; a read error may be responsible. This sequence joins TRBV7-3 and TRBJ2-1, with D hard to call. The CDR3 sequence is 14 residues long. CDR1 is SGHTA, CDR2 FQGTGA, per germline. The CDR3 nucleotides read TGTGCCTGCAGAACCCCTCGAGGCCCCGATGAGCAGTTCTTC. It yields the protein CACRTPRGPDEQFF.